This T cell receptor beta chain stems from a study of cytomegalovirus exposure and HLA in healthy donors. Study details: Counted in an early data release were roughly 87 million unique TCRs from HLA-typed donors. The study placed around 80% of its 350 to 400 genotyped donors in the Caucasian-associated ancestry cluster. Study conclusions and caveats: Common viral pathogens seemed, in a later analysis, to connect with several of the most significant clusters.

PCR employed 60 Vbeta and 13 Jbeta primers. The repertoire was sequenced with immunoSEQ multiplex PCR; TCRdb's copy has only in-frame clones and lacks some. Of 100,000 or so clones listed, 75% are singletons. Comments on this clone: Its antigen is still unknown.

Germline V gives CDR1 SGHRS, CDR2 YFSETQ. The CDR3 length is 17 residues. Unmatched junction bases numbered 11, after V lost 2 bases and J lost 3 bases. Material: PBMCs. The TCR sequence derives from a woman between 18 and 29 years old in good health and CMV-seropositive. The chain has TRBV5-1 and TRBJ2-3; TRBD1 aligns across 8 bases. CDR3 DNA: TGCGCCAGCAGCTTACCTGCCGGGACAGGTGGAACAGATACGCAGTATTTT. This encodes CASSLPAGTGGTDTQYF. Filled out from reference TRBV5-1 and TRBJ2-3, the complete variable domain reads KAGVTQTPRYLIKTRGQQVTLSCSPISGHRSVSWYQQTPGQGLQFLFEYFSETQRNKGNFPGRFSGRQFSNSRSEMNVSTLELGDSALYLCASSLPAGTGGTDTQYFGPGTRLTVL.